This T cell receptor beta chain was found in a study of control samples from healthy donors and cancer patients. Only in-frame clones appear in the TCRdb table, and some are missing; sequencing was by immunoSEQ multiplex PCR. The sample carries over 150,000 clones, 91% recorded once. The TCR comes from a woman aged 35 to 49 in good health. Sequencing was performed on blood.

In DNA form, the CDR3 reads TGTGCCAGCAGCCCTACAACGAACACCGGGGAGCTGTTTTTT. Its protein is CASSPTTNTGELFF. The chain uses TRBV3-1 (or the pseudogene TRBV3-2) and TRBJ2-2; D gene uncertain. This CDR3 is built from 14 residues. Germline CDR1 is LGHDT and CDR2 is YNNKEL (reference sequence). Trimming stripped 4 bases from V and 0 bases from J, with 6 bases between.